This TCR beta chain was recovered during a study of PD-1 blockade in classical Hodgkin lymphoma. The CDR3 totals 16 residues. Germline CDR1 and CDR2: MNHEY and SMNVEV (reference sequence). V was clipped by 3 bases and J by 0 bases, with 12 bases between them. Time point denoted: cycle 4 day 1 (C4D1), after 6 weeks of nivolumab. Every patient was affected by relapse after autologous stem cell transplantation, while exposure to brentuximab vedotin was not uniform. The assay was immunoSEQ multiplex PCR, and TCRdb's table has in-frame clones only and misses some. The repertoire holds tens of thousands of clones, with about nine tenths as singletons.

The clonotype comes from a human donor with classical Hodgkin lymphoma. The chain couples TRBV27 to TRBJ1-5; D unresolved. The sample here was peripheral blood mononuclear cells (PBMCs), taken before the fourth cycle of nivolumab. The CDR3 nucleotides read TGTGCCAGCAGTTTTAACACAGATTATAGCAATCAGCCCCAGCATTTT. It translates to CASSFNTDYSNQPQHF.